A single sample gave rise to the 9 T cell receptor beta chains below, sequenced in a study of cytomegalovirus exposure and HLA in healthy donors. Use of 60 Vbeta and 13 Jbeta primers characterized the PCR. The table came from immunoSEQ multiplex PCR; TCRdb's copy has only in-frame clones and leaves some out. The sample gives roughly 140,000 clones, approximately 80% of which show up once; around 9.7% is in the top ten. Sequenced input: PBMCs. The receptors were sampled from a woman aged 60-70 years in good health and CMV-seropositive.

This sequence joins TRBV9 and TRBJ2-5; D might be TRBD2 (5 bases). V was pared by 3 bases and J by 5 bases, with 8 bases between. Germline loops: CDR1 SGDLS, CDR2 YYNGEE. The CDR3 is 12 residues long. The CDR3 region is CASSAPSETQYF. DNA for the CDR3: TGTGCCAGCAGCGCCCCTAGCGAGACCCAGTACTTC.

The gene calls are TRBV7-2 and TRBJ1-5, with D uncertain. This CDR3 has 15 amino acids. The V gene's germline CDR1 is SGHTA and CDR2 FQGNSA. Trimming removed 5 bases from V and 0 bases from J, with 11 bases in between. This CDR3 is CASSPDKYSNQPQHF. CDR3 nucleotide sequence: TGTGCCAGCAGCCCAGACAAATATAGCAATCAGCCCCAGCATTTT.

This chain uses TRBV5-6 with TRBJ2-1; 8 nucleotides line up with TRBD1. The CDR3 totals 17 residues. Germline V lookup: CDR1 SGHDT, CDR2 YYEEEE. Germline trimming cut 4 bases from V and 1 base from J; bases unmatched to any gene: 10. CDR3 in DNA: TGTGCCAGCAGCGATAGCCCGGACAGGGTGTCCTACAATGAGCAGTTCTTC. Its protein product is CASSDSPDRVSYNEQFF.

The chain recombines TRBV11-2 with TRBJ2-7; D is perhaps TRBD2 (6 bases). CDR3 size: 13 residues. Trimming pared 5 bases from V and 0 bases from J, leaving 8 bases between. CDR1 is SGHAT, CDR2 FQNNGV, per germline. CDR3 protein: CASSAGSSYEQYF. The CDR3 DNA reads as TGTGCCAGCAGCGCGGGGAGCTCCTACGAGCAGTACTTC.

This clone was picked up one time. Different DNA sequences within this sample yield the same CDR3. The chain's CDR3 is CAWSRGGETQYF. CDR3 coding DNA: TGTGCCTGGAGTCGTGGCGGGGAGACCCAGTACTTC. The chain employs TRBV30 and TRBJ2-5; D is perhaps TRBD2 (5 bases). The V gene's germline CDR1 is GTSNPN and CDR2 SVGIG (reference sequence). Trimming left V 2 bases short and J 5 bases short, with 9 bases between. The CDR3 contains 12 residues.

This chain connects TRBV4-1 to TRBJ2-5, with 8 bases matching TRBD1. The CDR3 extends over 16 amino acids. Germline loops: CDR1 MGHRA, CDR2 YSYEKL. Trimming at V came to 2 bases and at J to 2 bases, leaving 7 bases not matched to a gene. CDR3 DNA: TGCGCCAGCAGCCAACGGACAGGGCCCTTTCAAGAGACCCAGTACTTC. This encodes CASSQRTGPFQETQYF.

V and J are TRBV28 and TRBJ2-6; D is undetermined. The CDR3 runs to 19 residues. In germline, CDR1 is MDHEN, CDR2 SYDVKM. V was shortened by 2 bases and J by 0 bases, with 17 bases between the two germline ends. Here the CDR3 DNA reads TGTGCCAGCAGTTTACCACACGATACCACATCCTCTGGGGCCAACGTCCTGACTTTC. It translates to CASSLPHDTTSSGANVLTF.

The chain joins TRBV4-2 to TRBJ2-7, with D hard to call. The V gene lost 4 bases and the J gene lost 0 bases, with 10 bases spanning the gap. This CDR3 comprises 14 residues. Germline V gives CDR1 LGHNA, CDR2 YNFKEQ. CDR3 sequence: CASSPAAASYEQYF. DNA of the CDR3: TGTGCCAGCAGCCCTGCGGCAGCCTCCTACGAGCAGTACTTC.

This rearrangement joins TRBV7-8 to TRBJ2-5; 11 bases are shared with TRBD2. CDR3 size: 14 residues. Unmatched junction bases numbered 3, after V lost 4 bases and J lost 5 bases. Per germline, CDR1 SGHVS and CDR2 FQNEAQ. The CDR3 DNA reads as TGTGCCAGCAGCTCTGGGACTAGCGGCGAGACCCAGTACTTC. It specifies CASSSGTSGETQYF.